A single sample is the source of the 3 T cell receptor beta chains below, sequenced in a study of T-cell reconstitution after alpha-beta-depleted transplantation in children. Unique molecular identifiers were incorporated during preparation of the TCRbeta library. In TCRdb, the PCR reads were re-called with MiXCR into one record per CDR3 protein. In the table there are approximately 590,000 distinct CDR3 sequences, roughly 10% of which are singletons. The sequencing here drew on PBMCs from the stem cell graft donor, taken from the stem cell graft. These receptors were taken from a human donor who donated a stem cell graft to a child with acute myeloid leukemia.

The chain has TRBV21-1 and TRBJ2-1. TRBV21-1 is described as a pseudogene. The length of the CDR3 is 15 residues. In DNA form, the CDR3 reads TGTGCCAGCCAGCAATCAAAGCGTTCCTACAATGAGCAGTTCTTC. It yields the protein CASQQSKRSYNEQFF.

This clonotype was seen a few times. The chain joins TRBV3-1 to TRBJ1-2; no firm D call. Germline V gene data show CDR1 as LGHDT and CDR2 as YNNKEL (reference sequence). The CDR3 is 13 residues long. Trimming removed 4 bases at V and 5 bases at J, with 11 bases between. CDR3 nucleotide sequence: TGTGCCAGCAGCCGCGGCGCCGTGTATGGCTACACCTTC. It codes for CASSRGAVYGYTF.

The chain has TRBV5-5 and TRBJ1-4; 11 bases map to TRBD1. The CDR3 totals 16 residues. The junction had 9 bases not matched to a gene; V was cut back by 4 bases and J by 7 bases. Germline values: CDR1 SGHKS, CDR2 YYEKEE (reference sequence). The CDR3 bases are TGTGCCAGCAGCCCGGCGGGAGGGACAGGGGGTGAAAAACTGTTTTTT. Its protein product is CASSPAGGTGGEKLFF. Looking up the rest from reference TRBV5-5 and TRBJ1-4 gives the full variable domain: DAGVTQSPTHLIKTRGQQVTLRCSPISGHKSVSWYQQVLGQGPQFIFQYYEKEERGRGNFPDRFSARQFPNYSSELNVNALLLGDSALYLCASSPAGGTGGEKLFFGSGTQLSVL.